This TCR beta chain was identified in a study of cytomegalovirus exposure and HLA in healthy donors. In the study overall: The roughly 700 first-cohort repertoires shared a platform with the approximately 120 validation repertoires, as reported in a later analysis. Points from the study as a whole: Among the CMV-associated chains, a few were confirmed in vitro as specific for CMV antigens. There were some public TCRs occurring in many donors, but most TCR sequences were rare.

Profiled with immunoSEQ multiplex PCR; TCRdb holds only in-frame clones, not every one. Of about 110,000 clones in the sample, about 88% were seen once. Concerning this clone itself: Its antigen is undetermined.

In germline, CDR1 is MNHNS, CDR2 SASEGT. V shed 8 bases and J 14 bases; nucleotides not matched to a gene: 7. There are 11 residues in the CDR3. This receptor was obtained from a woman between 18 and 29 years old in good health and CMV-seropositive. The chain has TRBV6-1 and TRBJ1-5; 9 bases match TRBD1. The sequencing input was PBMCs. The CDR3 DNA is TGTGCCAGCGTAAGTAGGACAGGGGAGCATTTT. It is translated as CASVSRTGEHF.